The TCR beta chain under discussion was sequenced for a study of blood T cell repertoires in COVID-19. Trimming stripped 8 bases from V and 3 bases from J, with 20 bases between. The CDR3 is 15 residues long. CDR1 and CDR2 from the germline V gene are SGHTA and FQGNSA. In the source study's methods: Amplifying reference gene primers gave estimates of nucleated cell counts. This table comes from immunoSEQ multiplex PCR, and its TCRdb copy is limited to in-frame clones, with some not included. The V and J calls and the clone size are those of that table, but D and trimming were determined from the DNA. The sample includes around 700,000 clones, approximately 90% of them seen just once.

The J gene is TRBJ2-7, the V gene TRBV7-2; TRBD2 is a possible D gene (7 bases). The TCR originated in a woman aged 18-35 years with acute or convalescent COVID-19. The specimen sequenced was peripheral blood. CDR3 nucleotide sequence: TGTGCCAGCCTTCCAAGGGAGGGGGGCTACTACGAGCAGTACTTC. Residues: CASLPREGGYYEQYF.